This T cell receptor (beta chain) emerged from a study of blood T cell repertoires in COVID-19. About the study: Material from acute and convalescent COVID-19 was sourced from the United States, Italy and Spain. The cDNA or gDNA used as material had been derived from T cells, B-cell-depleted T cells, or PBMCs.

As handled by the study authors: For nucleated cells, counts were estimated from reference gene primer amplification. Only in-frame clones appear in the TCRdb table, and some are missing; sequencing was by immunoSEQ multiplex PCR. V, J and clone size were drawn from that table, and D and trimming were deduced from the DNA. The table shows about 200,000 clones, with around nine tenths occurring only once. The CDR3 is 14 amino acids. Germline CDR1 LNHDA, CDR2 SQIVND (reference sequence). V was clipped by 6 bases and J by 6 bases, with 14 bases between them. The source is a man aged 18 to 30 with active or convalescent COVID-19. The chain carries TRBV19 and TRBJ1-4; D gene unclear. The sample comprised peripheral blood. CDR3 coding DNA: TGTGCCAGTAGGGCCTCTCAAGATTATGAAAAACTGTTTTTT. It encodes CASRASQDYEKLFF.